This TCR beta chain originates from a study of regulatory T cells in long-lasting Graves disease. This clonotype has at least ten counts. The CDR3 is made up of 11 amino acids. The germline CDR1 and CDR2 sequences are SGHRS and YFSETQ. Trimming left V 2 bases short and J 4 bases short, with 4 bases between. Time point of the sample: newly diagnosed GD, antithyroid drugs for less than 3 months. PBMCs were the source of the RNA used for TCR sequencing. Doctors identified Graves' disease using the American Thyroid Association guidelines. Construction of TCR beta libraries relied on iRepertoire HTBI primers and on Arm-PCR targeting CDR3 regions. TCRdb redid the calling of the multiplex PCR reads with MiXCR, one entry per CDR3 protein. The sample consists of some 220,000 distinct CDR3 sequences, less than 20% of them appearing once. The same data also contributed to another study, on T cells in Graves' hyperthyroidism and ophthalmopathy. As that report states: Exclusion criteria comprised uncontrolled infection, other autoimmune disease, pregnancy or lactation. HTBI primers were employed in a first-round RT-PCR of the TCR CDR3.

The material was peripheral blood mononuclear cells (PBMCs), obtained at new diagnosis, from a patient treated with antithyroid drugs. The rearrangement joins TRBV5-1 to TRBJ2-7; D ambiguous. The sequence came from a woman aged 25 to 39 with Graves disease. Here the CDR3 DNA reads TGCGCCAGCAGCTTCGGTTACGAGCAGTACTTC. Encoded protein: CASSFGYEQYF.